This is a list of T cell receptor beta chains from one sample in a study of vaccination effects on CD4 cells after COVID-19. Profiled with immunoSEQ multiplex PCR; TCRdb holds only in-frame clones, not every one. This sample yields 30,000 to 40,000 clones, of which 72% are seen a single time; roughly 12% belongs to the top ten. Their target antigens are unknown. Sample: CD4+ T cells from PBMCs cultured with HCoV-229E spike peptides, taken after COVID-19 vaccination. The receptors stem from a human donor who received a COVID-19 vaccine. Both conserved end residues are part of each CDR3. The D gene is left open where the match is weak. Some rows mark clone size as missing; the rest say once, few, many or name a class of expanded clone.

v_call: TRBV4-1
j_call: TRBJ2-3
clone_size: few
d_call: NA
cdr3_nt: TGCGCCAGCAGAGGAGTTGGTACGCAGTATTTT
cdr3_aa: CASRGVGTQYF

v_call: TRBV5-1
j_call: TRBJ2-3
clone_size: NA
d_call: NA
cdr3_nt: TGCGCCAGCAGCTTGAGCGACGGCACAGATACGCAGTATTTT
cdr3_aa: CASSLSDGTDTQYF

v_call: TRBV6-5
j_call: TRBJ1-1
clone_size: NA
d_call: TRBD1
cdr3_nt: TGTGCCAGCAGTAAGGCCGGACAGGGGGAAACTGAAGCTTTCTTT
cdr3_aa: CASSKAGQGETEAFF

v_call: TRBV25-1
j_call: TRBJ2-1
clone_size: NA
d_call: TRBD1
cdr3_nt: TGTGCCAGCAGTGAAGGACAGGGGGCCCGCTATGAGCAGTTCTTC
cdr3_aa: CASSEGQGARYEQFF

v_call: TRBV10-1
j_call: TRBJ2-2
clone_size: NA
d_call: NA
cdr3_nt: TGCGCCAGCAGAGGACTACTAAACACCGGGGAGCTGTTTTTT
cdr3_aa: CASRGLLNTGELFF

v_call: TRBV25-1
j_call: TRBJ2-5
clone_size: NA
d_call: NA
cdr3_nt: TGTGCCAGCAGTGCGGGTAGGCCGGGGCCCGAGACCCAGTACTTC
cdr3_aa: CASSAGRPGPETQYF

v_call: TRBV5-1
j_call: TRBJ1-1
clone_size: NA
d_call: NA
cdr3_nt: TGCGCCAGCAGCGCATACTTCCTGACAGACATGAACACTGAAGCTTTCTTT
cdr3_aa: CASSAYFLTDMNTEAFF

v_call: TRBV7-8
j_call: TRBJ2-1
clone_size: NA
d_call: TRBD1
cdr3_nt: TGTGCCAGCAGCCGAGGGACAGGGTTATACAATGAGCAGTTCTTC
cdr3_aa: CASSRGTGLYNEQFF

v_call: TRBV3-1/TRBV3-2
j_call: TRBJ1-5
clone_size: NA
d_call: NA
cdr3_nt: TGTGCCAGCAGCCTACAGGGCAATCAGCCCCAGCATTTT
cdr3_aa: CASSLQGNQPQHF

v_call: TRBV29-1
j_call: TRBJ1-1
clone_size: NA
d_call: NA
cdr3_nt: TGCAGCGTTGAAGCGGAGGAAGACACTGAAGCTTTCTTT
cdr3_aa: CSVEAEEDTEAFF

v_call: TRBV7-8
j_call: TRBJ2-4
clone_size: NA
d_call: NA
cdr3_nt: TGTGCCAGCAGCTTACTAGCCAAAAACATTCAGTACTTC
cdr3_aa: CASSLLAKNIQYF

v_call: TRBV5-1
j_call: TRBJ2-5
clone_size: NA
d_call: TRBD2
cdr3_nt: TGCGCCAGCAGCTTTAGCGGGGCAAACACTCAAGAGACCCAGTACTTC
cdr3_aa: CASSFSGANTQETQYF

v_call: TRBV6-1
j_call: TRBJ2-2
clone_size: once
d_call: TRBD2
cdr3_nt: TGTGCCAGCAGTGGAGCGGGAGGGACTTACACCGGGGAGCTGTTTTTT
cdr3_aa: CASSGAGGTYTGELFF

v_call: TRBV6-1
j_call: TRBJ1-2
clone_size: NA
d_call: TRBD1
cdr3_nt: TGTGCCAGCAGAGAACAGGGGGTGGGGGTTAAGGGAGGCTACACCTTC
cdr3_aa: CASREQGVGVKGGYTF

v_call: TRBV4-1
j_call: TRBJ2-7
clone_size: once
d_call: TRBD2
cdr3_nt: TGCGCCAGCAGCCCGTGGGTTGGGACTAGCAACGAGCAGTACTTC
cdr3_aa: CASSPWVGTSNEQYF

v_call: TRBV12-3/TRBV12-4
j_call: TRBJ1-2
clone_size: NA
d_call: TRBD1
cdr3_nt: TGTGCCAGCAGTAACCGGGACAGGGTTGGCTACACCTTC
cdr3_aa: CASSNRDRVGYTF

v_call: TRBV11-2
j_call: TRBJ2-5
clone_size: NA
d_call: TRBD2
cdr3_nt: TGTGCCAGCAGTACTCTAGCGGGGGGGCCCAGTGAGACCCAGTACTTC
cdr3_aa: CASSTLAGGPSETQYF

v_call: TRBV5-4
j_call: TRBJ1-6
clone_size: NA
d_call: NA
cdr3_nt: TGTGCCAGCAGCTTGATGCCGGAGGCGAATTCACCCCTCCACTTT
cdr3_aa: CASSLMPEANSPLHF

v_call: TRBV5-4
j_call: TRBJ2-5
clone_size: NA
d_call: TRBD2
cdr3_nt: TGTGCCAGCAGCTTAGGAGCGGGGGGGGTTGAGACCCAGTACTTC
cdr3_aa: CASSLGAGGVETQYF

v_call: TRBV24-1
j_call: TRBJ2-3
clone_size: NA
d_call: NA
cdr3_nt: TGTGCCACCAGTGATTCGACGAATTGGGCGGAGCGCACAGATACGCAGTATTTT
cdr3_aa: CATSDSTNWAERTDTQYF